These 20 T cell receptor beta chains originate from one sample sequenced in a study of shared clonotypes between healthy human individuals. Method: immunoSEQ multiplex PCR; TCRdb's copy keeps in-frame clones and lacks some. The profile covers 950,000 to 1,100,000 clones, with 75% to 85% appearing a single time and under 0.8% taken by the ten largest. Sequenced input: memory CD4+ T cells from PBMCs. The sample's subset: CD45RA-negative fraction. The receptor set was obtained from a man younger than 30 in good health. Some clones in this sample may be carry-over from other donors' samples.

This sequence joins TRBV2 and TRBJ2-3; D is undetermined. CDR3 length equals 11 residues. Trimming took 6 bases from V and 9 from J, leaving 10 bases between them. Germline CDR1 SNHLY, CDR2 FYNNEI. CDR3: CASRGTPTQYF. In DNA form, the CDR3 reads TGTGCCAGCAGGGGAACTCCGACGCAGTATTTT.

The J gene is TRBJ1-5, the V gene TRBV9; D gene unclear. CDR1 and CDR2 (germline): SGDLS, YYNGEE. CDR3 length: 13 amino acids. Trimming cost V 0 bases and J 7 bases, with 8 bases left between them. The CDR3 protein is CASSVDMEQPQHF. In DNA form, the CDR3 reads TGTGCCAGCAGCGTAGATATGGAACAGCCCCAGCATTTT.

This clone came up many times. The genes are TRBV28 and TRBJ2-5; D gene uncertain. The germline V gene has CDR1 MDHEN and CDR2 SYDVKM. CDR3 length: 16 amino acids. V was shortened by 4 bases and J by 0 bases, with 15 bases between the two germline ends. The CDR3 protein is CASSSWSDANQETQYF. The CDR3 DNA follows: TGTGCCAGCAGTTCTTGGTCAGATGCGAACCAAGAGACCCAGTACTTC.

V gene TRBV30 combines with J gene TRBJ2-5; D gene ambiguous. The CDR3 runs 11 residues. The germline V gene encodes CDR1 GTSNPN and CDR2 SVGIG (reference sequence). Trimming took off 3 bases at V and 3 bases at J, with 5 bases between the two ends. The CDR3 spells CAWSHKETQYF. The DNA of the CDR3 is TGTGCCTGGAGCCATAAAGAGACCCAGTACTTC. The full variable domain, completed using reference TRBV30 and TRBJ2-5, is SQTIHQWPATLVQPVGSPLSLECTVEGTSNPNLYWYRQAAGRGLQLLFYSVGIGQISSEVPQNLSASRPQDRQFILSSKKLLLSDSGFYLCAWSHKETQYFGPGTRLLVL.

This chain links TRBV2 with TRBJ2-1, with D maybe TRBD1 (6 bases). Trimming removed 6 bases at V and 2 bases at J, with 17 bases between. The CDR3 has 16 amino acids. Germline V gives CDR1 SNHLY, CDR2 FYNNEI. The CDR3: CASSEPRGIAYNEQFF. CDR3 sequence (DNA): TGTGCCAGCAGCGAGCCTAGGGGGATAGCCTACAATGAGCAGTTCTTC.

The chain combines TRBV28 with TRBJ2-6, with D possibly being TRBD2 (6 bases). Germline loops: CDR1 MDHEN, CDR2 SYDVKM. Trimming removed 6 bases from V and 0 bases from J, with 12 bases in between. The CDR3 covers 16 residues. CDR3 region: CASRDSGSSGANVLTF. The DNA for the CDR3 is TGTGCCAGCAGGGATAGCGGATCCTCTGGGGCCAACGTCCTGACTTTC.

The chain carries TRBV4-1 and TRBJ2-4; 10 bases align to TRBD2. The CDR3 is 17 amino acids. CDR1 is MGHRA, CDR2 YSYEKL, per germline. After removal of 0 bases from V and 9 bases from J, the junction contained 11 bases not matched to a gene. Here the CDR3 reads CASSQEPPSGSTVIQYF. CDR3 coding DNA: TGCGCCAGCAGCCAAGAACCCCCTAGCGGGAGTACTGTCATTCAGTACTTC.

The gene calls are TRBV5-8 and TRBJ2-1; tentatively, D is TRBD1 (6 bases). Germline CDR1 and CDR2: SGHTS and YDEGEE. CDR3 length: 15 residues. V gave up 0 bases and J gave up 2 bases, with 9 bases separating them. The CDR3 nucleotides read TGTGCCAGCAGCTTGGAGGGGGTAGCCTACAATGAGCAGTTCTTC. The encoded protein is CASSLEGVAYNEQFF.

J is TRBJ1-1 and V is TRBV10-3, with D perhaps matching TRBD1 (6 bases). V lost 10 bases to trimming and J lost 0 bases, with 12 bases between them. CDR1 and CDR2 (germline): ENHRY, SYGVKD. The CDR3 covers 13 residues. The CDR3 loop reads CATSRGVNTEAFF. The CDR3 DNA is TGTGCCACCAGCAGGGGAGTGAACACTGAAGCTTTCTTT.

The V and J genes are TRBV6-1 and TRBJ2-5; 7 nucleotides line up with TRBD2. This CDR3 comprises 13 residues. The germline V gene encodes CDR1 MNHNS and CDR2 SASEGT. V lost 2 bases, J lost 10 bases, and 7 bases stayed unmatched. CDR3 residues: CASSEQGGLHQYF. The CDR3 nucleotides read TGTGCCAGCAGTGAACAGGGAGGGCTACACCAGTACTTC.

This clone occurred once. The chain couples TRBV4-1 to TRBJ2-7, with 10 bases identical to TRBD2. V shed 1 base, J shed 7 bases, and the junction held 10 bases outside the gene matches. CDR1 is MGHRA, CDR2 YSYEKL, per germline. The CDR3 sequence is 16 residues long. The CDR3 spells CASSQVLLAGRGEQYF. CDR3 nucleotides: TGCGCCAGCAGCCAAGTCCTACTAGCGGGAAGAGGGGAGCAGTACTTC.

The chain links TRBV7-2 to TRBJ1-5, with unresolved D. The CDR3 spans 15 residues. Trimming cost V 1 base and J 6 bases, with 13 bases left between them. Germline V gene sequence: CDR1 SGHTA, CDR2 FQGNSA. CDR3 amino acids: CASSLVTSTSQPQHF. CDR3 DNA: TGTGCCAGCAGCTTAGTAACGAGTACGAGTCAGCCCCAGCATTTT.

The rearrangement links TRBV25-1 to TRBJ2-5, with a tentative D call TRBD2 (7 bases). Trimming stripped 5 bases from V and 5 bases from J, with 15 bases between. The CDR3 runs to 14 residues. Germline V lookup: CDR1 MGHDK, CDR2 SYGVNS. The chain's CDR3 is CASSITGRGETQYF. In nucleotides, the CDR3 is TGTGCCAGCAGTATTACAGGGAGGGGGGAGACCCAGTACTTC.

This clone was observed a few times. The chain couples TRBV6-6 to TRBJ2-7; tentatively, D is TRBD1 (6 bases). The CDR3 extends over 14 amino acids. The ends were cut back, 6 bases at V and 1 base at J, with 13 bases in the middle. Germline V lookup: CDR1 MNHNY, CDR2 SVGAGI (reference sequence). The CDR3 protein is CASRLGTMSYEQYF. CDR3 bases: TGTGCCAGCAGACTCGGGACAATGTCCTACGAGCAGTACTTC.

The chain links TRBV6-6 to TRBJ2-7; TRBD2 agrees at 8 bases. Trimming at V came to 9 bases and at J to 2 bases, leaving 6 bases not matched to a gene. CDR3 size: 13 residues. Germline values: CDR1 MNHNY, CDR2 SVGAGI (reference sequence). CDR3 nucleotide sequence: TGTGCCAGTAGGGGAGCGGGAGCCTACGAGCAGTACTTC. Protein: CASRGAGAYEQYF.

J is TRBJ2-7 and V is TRBV5-1; TRBD2 aligns across 7 bases. Germline CDR1 reads SGHRS; CDR2 reads YFSETQ. Trimming took 2 bases from V and 0 from J; bases not matched to a gene: 5. This CDR3 contains 15 residues. CDR3 protein: CASSFGGTISYEQYF. The CDR3, as DNA: TGCGCCAGCAGCTTTGGGGGGACTATCTCCTACGAGCAGTACTTC.

The gene calls are TRBV14 and TRBJ2-7; TRBD1 is a possible D gene (6 bases). The CDR3 contains 12 residues. Trimming removed 2 bases at V and 9 bases at J, with 11 bases between. Germline assignment: CDR1 SGHDN and CDR2 FVKESK. The CDR3 nucleotides are TGTGCCAGCAGCCAATCCGGGACAAGGCAGTACTTC. It encodes CASSQSGTRQYF.

This clone has just one count. V and J are TRBV6-6 and TRBJ1-6; D gene unclear. Trimming removed 8 bases at V and 7 bases at J, with 21 bases between. The CDR3 spans 16 residues. CDR1 and CDR2 from the germline V gene are MNHNY and SVGAGI (reference sequence). DNA of the CDR3: TGTGCCAGCGGCATCAGACACCCGCTAGAAAATTCACCCCTCCACTTT. Translated, it gives CASGIRHPLENSPLHF.

This clone turned up a few times. The gene calls are TRBV6-1 and TRBJ1-1; D remains unclear. Germline V gives CDR1 MNHNS, CDR2 SASEGT. The CDR3 covers 12 residues. Trimming cost V 6 bases and J 6 bases, with 11 bases left between them. CDR3 amino acids: CASSKVESEAFF. The CDR3 DNA reads TGTGCCAGCAGCAAAGTGGAGTCTGAAGCTTTCTTT.

The J gene is TRBJ1-1, the V gene TRBV2; a possible D gene is TRBD1 (5 bases). The CDR3 spans 16 residues. The germline V gene has CDR1 SNHLY and CDR2 FYNNEI. V was shortened by 4 bases and J by 1 base, with 16 bases between the two germline ends. As DNA, the CDR3 is TGTGCCAGCAGTGGGACCCGGGACCGTCGGAACACTGAAGCTTTCTTT. Translating it yields CASSGTRDRRNTEAFF.